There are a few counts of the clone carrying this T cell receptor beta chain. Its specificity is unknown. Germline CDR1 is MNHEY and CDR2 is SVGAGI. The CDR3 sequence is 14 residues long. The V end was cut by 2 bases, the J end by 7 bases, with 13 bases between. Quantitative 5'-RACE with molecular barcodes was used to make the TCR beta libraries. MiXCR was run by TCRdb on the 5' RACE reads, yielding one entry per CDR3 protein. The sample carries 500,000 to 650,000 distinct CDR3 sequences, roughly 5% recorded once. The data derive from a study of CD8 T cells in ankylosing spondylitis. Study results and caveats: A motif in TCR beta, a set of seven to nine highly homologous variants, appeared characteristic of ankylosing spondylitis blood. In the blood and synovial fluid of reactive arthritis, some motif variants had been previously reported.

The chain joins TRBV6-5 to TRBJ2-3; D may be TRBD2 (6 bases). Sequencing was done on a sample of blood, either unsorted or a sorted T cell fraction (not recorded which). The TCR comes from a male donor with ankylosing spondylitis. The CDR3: CASSYGLARNTQYF. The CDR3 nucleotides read TGTGCCAGCAGTTACGGGCTAGCGAGAAATACGCAGTATTTT.